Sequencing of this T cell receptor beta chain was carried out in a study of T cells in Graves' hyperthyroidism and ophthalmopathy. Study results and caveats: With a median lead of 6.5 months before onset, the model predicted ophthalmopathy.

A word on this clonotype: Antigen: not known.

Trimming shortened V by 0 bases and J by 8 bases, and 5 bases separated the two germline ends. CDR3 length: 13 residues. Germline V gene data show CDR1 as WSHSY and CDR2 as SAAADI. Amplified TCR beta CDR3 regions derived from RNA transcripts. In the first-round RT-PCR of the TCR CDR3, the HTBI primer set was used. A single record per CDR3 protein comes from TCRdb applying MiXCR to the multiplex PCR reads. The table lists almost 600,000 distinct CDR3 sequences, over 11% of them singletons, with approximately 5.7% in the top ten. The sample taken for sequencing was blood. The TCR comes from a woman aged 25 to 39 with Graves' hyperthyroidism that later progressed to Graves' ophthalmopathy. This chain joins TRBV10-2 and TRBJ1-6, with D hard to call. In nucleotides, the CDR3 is TGCGCCAGCAGTGAGTCACGGGATTCACCCCTCCACTTT. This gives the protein CASSESRDSPLHF.